Listed below are T cell receptor beta chains from one sample, sequenced in a study of OX40 agonist ivuxolimab in advanced cancers. The table came from immunoSEQ multiplex PCR; TCRdb's copy has only in-frame clones and leaves some out. The sample includes about 21,000 clones, 70% to 85% of them seen just once. This specimen was CD4+ or CD8+ T cells sorted from blood, taken in a trial of the OX40 agonist ivuxolimab. The receptors derive from an adult with an advanced solid tumor such as melanoma, head and neck, liver or kidney cancer. Both conserved end residues are part of each CDR3. Fields, in order: D gene, clone size, V gene, J gene, CDR3 protein, CDR3 DNA. A D gene is named only where the DNA matches it firmly. Not every row has a clone size; where given, it reads once, few, many or a size class.

NA,once,TRBV29-1,TRBJ1-1,CSVVGGLEAFF,TGCAGCGTTGTGGGGGGGTTGGAAGCTTTCTTT
TRBD2,NA,TRBV10-2,TRBJ2-7,CASSESRTSGSEQYF,TGCGCCAGCAGTGAGTCCAGGACTAGCGGGAGCGAGCAGTACTTC
NA,few,TRBV11-3,TRBJ1-5,CASSLRTFGQGINQPQHF,TGTGCCAGCAGTTTACGAACTTTTGGGCAGGGGATTAATCAGCCCCAGCATTTT
NA,NA,TRBV27,TRBJ2-7,CASSLSGAETEQYF,TGTGCCAGCAGTTTATCGGGGGCGGAGACCGAGCAGTACTTC
TRBD1,NA,TRBV18,TRBJ1-2,CASSPPGQGEANYGYTF,TGTGCCAGCTCACCACCCGGACAGGGCGAGGCTAACTATGGCTACACCTTC
NA,NA,TRBV5-1,TRBJ2-1,CASSLTGESYNEQFF,TGCGCCAGCAGCTTAACGGGAGAGTCCTACAATGAGCAGTTCTTC
NA,many,TRBV28,TRBJ2-7,CASSLSGSIYEQYF,TGTGCCAGCAGTTTAAGCGGGTCGATCTACGAGCAGTACTTC
NA,NA,TRBV7-2,TRBJ2-3,CASSLGGNTDTQYF,TGTGCCAGCAGCTTGGGAGGCAACACAGATACGCAGTATTTT
TRBD2,NA,TRBV27,TRBJ2-7,CASSPGLAGTYEQYF,TGTGCCAGCAGTCCGGGACTAGCGGGAACTTACGAGCAGTACTTC
NA,NA,TRBV19,TRBJ1-6,CASSSKGLNSPLHF,TGTGCCAGTAGTAGTAAGGGGCTGAATTCACCCCTCCACTTT
NA,NA,TRBV29-1,TRBJ1-1,CSVFFRGDGTEAFF,TGCAGCGTTTTCTTTCGAGGTGACGGCACTGAAGCTTTCTTT
NA,NA,TRBV13,TRBJ2-5,CASSFRTSGRETQYF,TGTGCCAGCAGCTTCCGAACCTCGGGCCGGGAGACCCAGTACTTC
TRBD1,NA,TRBV4-1,TRBJ2-2,CASSQQRAGTGLTGELFF,TGCGCCAGCAGCCAACAGCGGGCCGGGACAGGGCTCACCGGGGAGCTGTTTTTT
NA,NA,TRBV6-6,TRBJ2-7,CASSHGEPGPSYEQYF,TGTGCCAGCAGTCACGGCGAGCCAGGACCTTCCTACGAGCAGTACTTC
TRBD1,once,TRBV7-9,TRBJ2-1,CASSFGTGYDEQFF,TGTGCCAGCAGCTTCGGGACAGGGTACGATGAGCAGTTCTTC
NA,NA,TRBV29-1,TRBJ2-1,CSVGGNEQFF,TGCAGCGTTGGCGGGAATGAGCAGTTCTTC
TRBD2,NA,TRBV28,TRBJ2-1,CASSPLAESSYNEQFF,TGTGCCAGCAGCCCACTAGCGGAGAGCTCCTACAATGAGCAGTTCTTC
TRBD1,NA,TRBV6-5,TRBJ1-1,CASSYQNRGEVAFF,TGTGCCAGCAGTTACCAAAACAGGGGCGAAGTTGCTTTCTTT
NA,NA,TRBV27,TRBJ2-5,CASSLFGVGAVETQYF,TGTGCCAGCAGTTTATTTGGGGTGGGGGCCGTCGAGACCCAGTACTTC
NA,once,TRBV7-6,TRBJ1-4,CASSLGPGSKLFF,TGTGCCAGCAGCTTAGGACCAGGATCAAAACTGTTTTTT
NA,NA,TRBV4-1,TRBJ2-2,CANSQPNPNTGELFF,TGCGCCAACAGCCAACCAAACCCGAACACCGGGGAGCTGTTTTTT
TRBD2,NA,TRBV2,TRBJ2-2,CASSPSGSRTGELFF,TGTGCCAGCAGCCCAAGCGGGAGCAGAACCGGGGAGCTGTTTTTT
TRBD2,NA,TRBV7-9,TRBJ2-2,CASSLSGDNTGELFF,TGTGCCAGCAGCCTTAGCGGGGACAACACCGGGGAGCTGTTTTTT
NA,NA,TRBV7-6,TRBJ2-1,CASSLSPVAYNEQFF,TGTGCCAGCAGCCTTTCGCCGGTTGCCTACAATGAGCAGTTCTTC
NA,NA,TRBV28,TRBJ2-5,CASSIGGSYQETQYF,TGTGCCAGCAGTATCGGCGGGTCGTACCAAGAGACCCAGTACTTC
TRBD1,NA,TRBV4-1,TRBJ2-7,CASSQDDRVYEQYF,TGCGCCAGCAGCCAAGACGACAGGGTCTACGAGCAGTACTTC
NA,NA,TRBV28,TRBJ2-3,CASRSGMRDTQYF,TGTGCCAGCAGGTCAGGTATGAGGGATACGCAGTATTTT
NA,NA,TRBV5-1,TRBJ2-1,CASSLVAGVDNEQFF,TGCGCCAGCAGCTTGGTGGCAGGGGTCGACAATGAGCAGTTCTTC
NA,NA,TRBV27,TRBJ2-3,CASSTWTEPDTQYF,TGTGCCAGCAGTACTTGGACAGAGCCAGATACGCAGTATTTT
NA,NA,TRBV7-3,TRBJ2-1,CASSFGTPHLTYNEQFF,TGTGCCAGCAGCTTTGGTACCCCGCACCTCACCTACAATGAGCAGTTCTTC
NA,NA,TRBV7-6,TRBJ2-5,CASSLAFGWEQETQYF,TGTGCCAGCAGCTTAGCGTTTGGGTGGGAGCAAGAGACCCAGTACTTC
TRBD1,NA,TRBV4-1,TRBJ2-3,CASSQGQGSTDTQYF,TGCGCCAGCAGCCAAGGACAGGGCTCGACAGATACGCAGTATTTT
NA,NA,TRBV5-6,TRBJ1-1,CASSWVDSYGDTEAFF,TGTGCCAGCAGCTGGGTGGACAGCTATGGGGACACTGAAGCTTTCTTT
TRBD2,NA,TRBV29-1,TRBJ2-3,CSVDEPGLAVSTDTQYF,TGCAGCGTTGATGAACCTGGACTAGCTGTTAGCACAGATACGCAGTATTTT
TRBD2,NA,TRBV7-9,TRBJ2-1,CASRAPSGSSYNEQFF,TGTGCCAGCAGAGCCCCTAGCGGGAGTTCCTACAATGAGCAGTTCTTC
TRBD2,NA,TRBV7-2,TRBJ2-7,CASNSGGYEQYF,TGTGCCAGCAATTCGGGGGGATACGAGCAGTACTTC
NA,NA,TRBV9,TRBJ2-3,CASKGRSTDTQYF,TGTGCCAGCAAGGGGAGGAGCACAGATACGCAGTATTTT
NA,NA,TRBV9,TRBJ2-1,CASSSGPSGDYNEQFF,TGTGCCAGCAGCTCAGGACCCAGCGGAGATTACAATGAGCAGTTCTTC
TRBD2,NA,TRBV4-1,TRBJ2-2,CASSHEVPGLAGQPNTGELFF,TGCGCCAGCAGCCATGAAGTACCGGGACTAGCGGGACAACCTAACACCGGGGAGCTGTTTTTT
NA,once,TRBV11-2,TRBJ2-7,CASSATGWTSYEQYF,TGTGCCAGCAGCGCCACAGGGTGGACCTCCTACGAGCAGTACTTC
TRBD1,once,TRBV5-1,TRBJ2-3,CASSFRDRAGDTQYF,TGCGCCAGCAGCTTCCGGGACAGGGCTGGAGATACGCAGTATTTT